The T cell receptor beta chain described here comes from a study of cytomegalovirus exposure and HLA in healthy donors. On this clone itself: Its antigen is not identified.

Per germline, CDR1 LNHDA and CDR2 SQIVND (reference sequence). The CDR3 runs 13 residues. The J segment lost 10 bases and the V segment lost 4 bases, leaving 5 bases of the junction unmatched. Study conclusions and caveats: The tendency of first-cohort TCR clusters to co-occur in the roughly 110 validation repertoires emerged from a later analysis. Some TCR beta chains (approximately 180 of them) were listed as cytomegalovirus-associated. A classifier reportedly called cytomegalovirus status with high sensitivity and specificity. CMV antigen specificity was confirmed in vitro for three CMV-associated chains.

TCRdb's copy holds only in-frame clones and misses some; the assay was immunoSEQ multiplex PCR. The sample gives about 260,000 clones, 90% of which show up once; roughly 3% is in the top ten. This receptor was identified in a woman under 40 in good health and CMV-seronegative. The chain uses TRBV19 and TRBJ2-1, with 9 bases that match TRBD1. Sequenced: PBMCs. DNA for the CDR3: TGTGCCAGTAGTACTGACAGGGGGGACGAGCAGTTCTTC. Its protein product is CASSTDRGDEQFF. The full variable domain, its missing parts supplied by reference TRBV19 and TRBJ2-1, is DGGITQSPKYLFRKEGQNVTLSCEQNLNHDAMYWYRQDPGQGLRLIYYSQIVNDFQKGDIAEGYSVSREKKESFPLTVTSAQKNPTAFYLCASSTDRGDEQFFGPGTRLTVL.